This T cell receptor (beta chain) was obtained from a study of blood T cell repertoires in COVID-19 (dated by TCRdb to 2018 to 2020). For context, the study as a whole: The collaborator samples originated in the United States, Italy and Spain and spanned the acute and convalescent phases of COVID-19. Subjects who had been exposed to COVID-19, were actively infected with it, or had recovered from it provided the deeply sampled blood TCRbeta repertoires that made up the dataset. The samples were drawn from the first 160 participants of the ongoing ImmuneRACE study and from 1,200 or so subjects provided by 6 global collaborators. The repertoires were released in a freely available public database intended as a resource for research on the immune response to SARS-CoV-2. The material from the prospective study consisted of cDNA or gDNA derived from T cells, B-cell-depleted T cells, or PBMCs. A de-identified subject ID, COVID-19 status, age in years and sex were almost always included in the sample metadata. Where available, HLA class I and class II types were taken from metadata supplied by the sample provider and were not determined by assay-based typing. The study at large found these results: The amount of clinical and demographic metadata varied by source and participant and was provided uncurated.

As concerns this clone: Its recognized antigen is unknown. It has no much larger one-base neighbor in the sample; base qualities were not kept.

The immunoSEQ Assay, a bias-controlled multiplex PCR, was used to amplify TCRbeta CDR3 regions from genomic DNA. In the authors' own workflow: Nucleated cell counts per sample were estimated from amplification of reference gene primers within the assay. To quantify the absolute abundance of each unique TCRbeta CDR3 rearrangement, sequence reads were collapsed and filtered. Productive Simpson clonality was computed per sample as the square root of Simpson's diversity index over productive rearrangements. Not all clones reach the TCRdb copy of this immuneACCESS table, which keeps in-frame sequences only. Checked studies attribute under half of the gap to unresolved V genes and leave the rest unexplained. That table gives V, J and clone size, and the DNA gave D and trimming. Recorded for this sample are some 71,000 clones; 90% of them occurred a single time. The ten largest clones capture less than 6.5% of the sample.

Each collaborating institution followed its own protocols to collect whole blood in K2EDTA tubes. For TCRbeta analysis, collaborator samples were shipped as frozen whole blood, as isolated PBMCs, or as DNA extracted from either sample type. This receptor was taken from a woman under 30 with acute or convalescent COVID-19. The material sequenced was peripheral blood.

The CDR3 has the sequence CASSYGGAPGTGELFF. DNA sequence: TGTGCCAGCAGTTACGGGGGGGCGCCTGGGACCGGGGAGCTGTTTTTT. Recombination linked TRBV6-2 or TRBV6-3 to TRBJ2-2; matching of 7 bases hints at TRBD2 as the D gene. Per the germline V gene, MNHEY is the CDR1 and SVGEGT is the CDR2. Trimming costs V 2 bases and J 5 bases, and their ends lie 15 bases apart. Including cysteine and phenylalanine, the CDR3 has 16 amino acids. This entry keeps only the CDR3 DNA: 48 bases, framed from base 1.